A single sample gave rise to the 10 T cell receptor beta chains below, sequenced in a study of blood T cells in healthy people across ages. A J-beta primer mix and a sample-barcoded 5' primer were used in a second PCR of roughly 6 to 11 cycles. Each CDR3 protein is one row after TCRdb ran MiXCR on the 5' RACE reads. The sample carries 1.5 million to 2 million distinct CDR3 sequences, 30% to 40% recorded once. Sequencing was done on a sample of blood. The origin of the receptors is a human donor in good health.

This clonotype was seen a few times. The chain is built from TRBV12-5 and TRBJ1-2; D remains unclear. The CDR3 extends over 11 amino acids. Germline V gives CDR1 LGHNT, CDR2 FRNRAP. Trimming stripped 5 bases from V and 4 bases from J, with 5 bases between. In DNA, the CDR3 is TGTGCTAGTGGTACTTTCTATGGCTACACCTTC. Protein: CASGTFYGYTF.

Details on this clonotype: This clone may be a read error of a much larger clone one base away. DNA for the CDR3: TGCAGTGCTAGACGGGGGGGAGAGACCCAGTTCTTC. Residues: CSARRGGETQFF. The V gene is TRBV20-1, the J gene TRBJ2-1, with 8 bases identical to TRBD2. The CDR3 is 12 amino acids. CDR1 is DFQATT and CDR2 is SNEGSKA in the germline V gene (reference sequence). Trimming took 2 bases from V and 13 from J; bases not matched to a gene: 7.

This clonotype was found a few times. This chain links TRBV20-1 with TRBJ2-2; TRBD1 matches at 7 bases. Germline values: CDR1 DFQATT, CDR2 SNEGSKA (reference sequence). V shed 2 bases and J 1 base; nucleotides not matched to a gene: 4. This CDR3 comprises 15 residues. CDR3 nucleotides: TGCAGTGCTAGACCTGGGACAGTGAACACCGGGGAGCTGTTTTTT. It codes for CSARPGTVNTGELFF.

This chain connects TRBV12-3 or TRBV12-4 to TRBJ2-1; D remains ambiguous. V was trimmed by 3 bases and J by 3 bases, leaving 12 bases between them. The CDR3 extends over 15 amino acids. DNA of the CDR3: TGTGCCAGCAGTTTCGACGGAGCTGGCTACAATGAGCAGTTCTTC. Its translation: CASSFDGAGYNEQFF.

CDR3 in DNA: TGTGCCAGCTCACTCATAGCCATTCAAGAGACCCAGTACTTC. Its translation is CASSLIAIQETQYF. The rearrangement joins TRBV18 to TRBJ2-5; D is unresolved. Between the trimmed V and J ends, which lost 4 bases and 2 bases, there was a span of 11 bases. CDR3 size: 14 residues. The germline V gene encodes CDR1 KGHSH and CDR2 LQKENI.

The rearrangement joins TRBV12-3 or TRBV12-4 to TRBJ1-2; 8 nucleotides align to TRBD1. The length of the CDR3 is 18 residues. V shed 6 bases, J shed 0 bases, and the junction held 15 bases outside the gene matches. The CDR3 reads CASSIYSKDRAPNYGYTF. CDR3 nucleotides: TGTGCCAGCAGCATATATAGCAAGGACAGGGCTCCTAACTATGGCTACACCTTC.

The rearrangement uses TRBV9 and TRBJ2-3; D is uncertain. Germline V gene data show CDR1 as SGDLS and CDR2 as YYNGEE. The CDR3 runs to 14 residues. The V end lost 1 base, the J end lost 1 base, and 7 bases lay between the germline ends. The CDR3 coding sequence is TGTGCCAGCAGCGTAAGACCCGGCACAGATACGCAGTATTTT. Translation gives CASSVRPGTDTQYF.

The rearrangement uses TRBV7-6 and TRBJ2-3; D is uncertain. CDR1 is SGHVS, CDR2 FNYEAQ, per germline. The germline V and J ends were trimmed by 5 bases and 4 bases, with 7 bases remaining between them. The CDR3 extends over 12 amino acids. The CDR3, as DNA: TGTGCCAGCAGCGACGTGGCAGATACGCAGTATTTT. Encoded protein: CASSDVADTQYF. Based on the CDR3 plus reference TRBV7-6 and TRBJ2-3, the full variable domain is GAGVSQSPRYKVTKRGQDVALRCDPISGHVSLYWYRQALGQGPEFLTYFNYEAQQDKSGLPNDRFSAERPEGSISTLTIQRTEQRDSAMYRCASSDVADTQYFGPGTRLTVL.

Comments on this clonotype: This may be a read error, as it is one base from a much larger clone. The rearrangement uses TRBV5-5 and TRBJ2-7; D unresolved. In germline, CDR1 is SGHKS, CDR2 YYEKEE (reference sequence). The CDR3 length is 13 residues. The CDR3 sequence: CASSLPGQETQHF. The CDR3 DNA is TGTGCCAGCAGCTTGCCGGGTCAAGAGACCCAGCACTTC.

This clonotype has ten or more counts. The CDR3 nucleotides read TGTGCCAGCAGCCCATCGCAAGAGACCCAGTACTTC. Encoded protein: CASSPSQETQYF. J is TRBJ2-5 and V is TRBV18; unclear D gene. This CDR3 region has 12 residues. Germline CDR1 reads KGHSH; CDR2 reads LQKENI. Trimming stripped 8 bases from V and 2 bases from J, with 9 bases between. The full variable domain, rest sourced from reference TRBV18 and TRBJ2-5, is NAGVMQNPRHLVRRRGQEARLRCSPMKGHSHVYWYRQLPEEGLKFMVYLQKENIIDESGMPKERFSAEFPKEGPSILRIQQVVRGDSAAYFCASSPSQETQYFGPGTRLLVL.